A single sample is the source of the 16 T cell receptor beta chains below, sequenced in a study of shared clonotypes between healthy human individuals. Clones were sequenced by immunoSEQ multiplex PCR, and TCRdb holds only the in-frame ones, with some missing. The sample has 2 million to 2.5 million clones; approximately 93% are singletons. Sequencing was carried out using naive CD4+ T cells from PBMCs. Subset reported: CD45RA+ positively selected. Receptor source: a young man in good health. Some clones in this sample may be carry-over from other donors' samples.

This clone is a singleton in its sample. The rearrangement joins TRBV6-1 to TRBJ1-5, with 9 bases aligning to TRBD1. Germline-derived CDR1 and CDR2 are MNHNS and SASEGT. The CDR3 sequence is 16 residues long. J lost 2 bases, V lost 3 bases, and 5 bases had no gene match. The CDR3, as DNA: TGTGCCAGCAGTGACGGGACAGGGAGGCGCAATCAGCCCCAGCATTTT. This encodes CASSDGTGRRNQPQHF.

The chain combines TRBV5-1 with TRBJ1-3, with 11 positions matching TRBD1. The V gene's germline CDR1 is SGHRS and CDR2 YFSETQ. This CDR3 is 18 amino acids long. Trimming removed 3 bases from V and 0 bases from J; junction bases left unmatched: 8. The CDR3 region is CASSWTGTGGVSGNTIYF. In DNA, the CDR3 is TGCGCCAGCAGCTGGACCGGGACAGGGGGAGTCTCTGGAAACACCATATATTTT. Drawing the rest from reference TRBV5-1 and TRBJ1-3, the complete variable domain is KAGVTQTPRYLIKTRGQQVTLSCSPISGHRSVSWYQQTPGQGLQFLFEYFSETQRNKGNFPGRFSGRQFSNSRSEMNVSTLELGDSALYLCASSWTGTGGVSGNTIYFGEGSWLTVV.

The chain is built from TRBV5-1 and TRBJ1-2; the D gene is possibly TRBD1 (6 bases). Trimming stripped 5 bases from V and 1 base from J, with 15 bases between. The CDR3 length is 15 residues. Germline CDR1 reads SGHRS; CDR2 reads YFSETQ. The CDR3 DNA follows: TGCGCCAGCAGATCGGGTCCAGGGGATAACTATGGCTACACCTTC. It codes for CASRSGPGDNYGYTF.

This clone was observed once. A read error may account for a junction end that differs from germline. J is TRBJ2-7 and V is TRBV28; D is possibly TRBD2 (6 bases). This CDR3 is 11 amino acids long. In germline, CDR1 is MDHEN, CDR2 SYDVKM. In DNA form, the CDR3 reads TGTGCCAGCAGTTTAGTCGGGGGTCTAAGCTTC. Residues: CASSLVGGLSF.

This chain's CDR3 is CAISGKGGSGAKNIQYF. Here the CDR3 DNA reads TGTGCCATCAGTGGGAAAGGAGGAAGCGGAGCCAAAAACATTCAGTACTTC. This chain links TRBV10-3 with TRBJ2-4; D possibly corresponds to TRBD2 (5 bases). V was cut by 4 bases and J by 0 bases, with 16 bases left in between. Germline V gives CDR1 ENHRY, CDR2 SYGVKD. The CDR3 sequence is 17 residues long.

The J gene is TRBJ1-1, the V gene TRBV14; D gene unclear. V lost 0 bases and J 11 bases, leaving 16 bases between the germline ends. This CDR3 is 14 amino acids long. The germline V gene has CDR1 SGHDN and CDR2 FVKESK. The CDR3 sequence: CASSQESRIVGAFF. CDR3 coding DNA: TGTGCCAGCAGCCAAGAAAGCCGGATCGTAGGGGCTTTCTTT.

Comment on this clone: The same CDR3 also results from other DNA sequences found in this sample. This chain links TRBV15 with TRBJ2-5; weak D call: TRBD1 (6 bases). V lost 1 base to trimming and J lost 4 bases, with 10 bases between them. Germline assignment: CDR1 LNHNV and CDR2 YYDKDF (reference sequence). The CDR3 is made up of 14 amino acids. The CDR3 nucleotides are TGTGCCACCAGCAGAGCAGGGGTCGGAGAGACCCAGTACTTC. Translation gives CATSRAGVGETQYF. Based on the CDR3 plus reference TRBV15 and TRBJ2-5, the full variable domain is DAMVIQNPRYQVTQFGKPVTLSCSQTLNHNVMYWYQQKSSQAPKLLFHYYDKDFNNEADTPDNFQSRRPNTSFCFLDIRSPGLGDTAMYLCATSRAGVGETQYFGPGTRLLVL.

A word on this clone: Within the sample, other DNA sequences also encode this same CDR3. The rearrangement links TRBV6-6 to TRBJ2-7, with D possibly matching TRBD1 (5 bases). CDR1 and CDR2 from the germline V gene are MNHNY and SVGAGI (reference sequence). V lost 0 bases and J 1 base, leaving 7 bases between the germline ends. The CDR3 is made up of 14 amino acids. The CDR3 coding sequence is TGTGCCAGCAGTTACTCCCGGACATCCTACGAGCAGTACTTC. Its translation is CASSYSRTSYEQYF.

The chain uses TRBV18 and TRBJ1-2; D is possibly TRBD1 (5 bases). The CDR3 spans 13 residues. Trimming removed 5 bases from V and 5 bases from J, with 12 bases in between. Germline V gene data show CDR1 as KGHSH and CDR2 as LQKENI. CDR3 region: CASSAGSGYGYTF. The CDR3 bases are TGTGCCAGCTCAGCAGGGTCCGGGTATGGCTACACCTTC.

The V call is TRBV7-9, the J call TRBJ2-1; D may be TRBD1 (5 bases). This CDR3 spans 15 amino acids. Germline V gives CDR1 SEHNR, CDR2 FQNEAQ (reference sequence). Trimming took 2 bases from V and 5 from J, leaving 13 bases between them. CDR3 protein: CASSLLVTDNNEQFF. Written as DNA, the CDR3 is TGTGCCAGCAGCTTACTTGTGACGGACAACAATGAGCAGTTCTTC. Full variable domain (missing parts from reference TRBV7-9 and TRBJ2-1): DTGVSQNPRHKITKRGQNVTFRCDPISEHNRLYWYRQTLGQGPEFLTYFQNEAQLEKSRLLSDRFSAERPKGSFSTLEIQRTEQGDSAMYLCASSLLVTDNNEQFFGPGTRLTVL.

The chain joins TRBV2 to TRBJ1-2; 8 bases align to TRBD1. Germline assignment: CDR1 SNHLY and CDR2 FYNNEI. The CDR3 covers 13 residues. J gave up 7 bases and V 6 bases, and 7 bases lay outside the gene matches. The CDR3 sequence is CASSVTGAGGYTF. Written as DNA, the CDR3 is TGTGCCAGCAGCGTGACAGGGGCGGGTGGCTACACCTTC.

Concerning this clone itself: At the DNA level, this CDR3 is encoded by other sequences in the same sample as well. V usage is TRBV7-3 and J usage is TRBJ2-1; a weak D match, TRBD1 (6 bases). V gave up 0 bases and J gave up 0 bases, with 6 bases separating them. The CDR3 is 15 amino acids. Per germline, CDR1 SGHTA and CDR2 FQGTGA. As DNA, the CDR3 is TGTGCCAGCAGCTTAACAGGGGGCTCCTACAATGAGCAGTTCTTC. This translates into CASSLTGGSYNEQFF.

This chain joins TRBV7-8 and TRBJ1-4, with TRBD1 as a possible D gene (5 bases). Trimming took 4 bases from V and 8 from J, leaving 26 bases between them. CDR1 is SGHVS and CDR2 is FQNEAQ in the germline V gene. The CDR3 is 18 residues long. The CDR3 loop reads CASSSTQIKQDHFEKLFF. The CDR3, as DNA: TGTGCCAGCAGCTCGACACAGATTAAACAGGACCACTTCGAAAAACTGTTTTTT.

The V call is TRBV5-4, the J call TRBJ2-5; D gene ambiguous. This CDR3 has 12 amino acids. CDR1 is SGHNT and CDR2 is YYREEE in the germline V gene (reference sequence). Trimming stripped 4 bases from V and 3 bases from J, with 7 bases between. The CDR3 nucleotides read TGTGCCAGCAGCGAATGGAAAGAGACCCAGTACTTC. It encodes CASSEWKETQYF.

As regards this clone: Additional DNA sequences in this sample encode the identical CDR3. The chain combines TRBV19 with TRBJ1-1; D call uncertain. This CDR3 contains 15 residues. Trimming stripped 3 bases from V and 0 bases from J, with 11 bases between. The germline V gene encodes CDR1 LNHDA and CDR2 SQIVND (reference sequence). The CDR3, as DNA: TGTGCCAGTAGTATCGGCGCAGCCATGAACACTGAAGCTTTCTTT. Translating gives CASSIGAAMNTEAFF.

The gene calls are TRBV5-1 and TRBJ2-1; the match to TRBD2 covers 12 bases. CDR1 and CDR2 from the germline V gene are SGHRS and YFSETQ. V lost 2 bases to trimming and J lost 7 bases; unmatched junction nucleotides: 4. There are 15 residues in the CDR3. CDR3 region: CASSFAGTSGNEQFF. DNA of the CDR3: TGCGCCAGCAGCTTCGCCGGGACTAGCGGGAATGAGCAGTTCTTC.